This entry features one T cell receptor beta chain sequence. Its antigen is unknown. No quality values exist for individual bases; no much larger clone is one base distant. Library preparation employed the immunoSEQ multiplex PCR assay. TCRbeta CDR3 sequencing was performed as a commercial service by an external provider. On the authors' methods: The analyses relied on productive nucleotide sequences along with amino acid sequences obtained through in silico translation. Diversity was measured with Renyi entropy across alpha values, using the median of 200 repeated subsamples to equalise sample size. For clustering, the distance between each pair of repertoires was computed as one minus the Chao-modified Jaccard index, which corrected for under-sampling. Frequency-weighted overlap with synovial clonotypes was computed at 200 sample sizes with 200 draws without replacement at each size, and the value at the size of the smaller sample was reported. TCRdb retrieved this table from immuneACCESS and kept in-frame rearrangements only. Not all clones are present; in checked studies, unresolved V genes account for under half, and no reason is known for the remainder. The V and J calls and clone size were taken over from that table, and D and trimming were inferred from the DNA. This sample is represented by tens of thousands of clones; about 95% of them were singletons. In total, the top ten clones hold 0.15% to 0.2% of the sample.

These data come from a study of circulating and synovial CD4+ cells in juvenile arthritis (dated by TCRdb to the mid-2010s). Turning to the overall study: TCRbeta CDR3 repertoires of circulating HLA-DR+ CD4 T cells, bulk blood CD4 T cells and synovial CD4 T cells were compared within each patient. The goal of repertoire sequencing was to confirm that a circulating synovial-like CD4 T cell subset was enriched in synovial clonotypes. Results and caveats for the whole study, not just this receptor: No difference between circulating pathogenic-like lymphocytes and bulk blood T cells was detected by traditional Vbeta family usage analysis. Because T cell genome counts in CPL samples and bulk blood CD4 samples differed by at least an order of magnitude, sample-size effects were addressed. Overlap with synovium increased with sequencing depth, so measured shared-clonotype fractions likely underestimated the full repertoire overlap. Circulating pathogenic-like lymphocytes clustered together with synovial T cells, and compared with bulk blood, the circulating pathogenic-like lymphocytes shared a substantially higher fraction of CDR3 sequences with synovium. Lower diversity was observed in synovial and circulating pathogenic-like lymphocyte repertoires than in bulk blood CD4 repertoires, and some CPL samples were found to be as oligoclonal as synovium.

The CDR3 runs 16 residues from the cysteine to the phenylalanine. Just CDR3 DNA is preserved here, 48 bases in frame from base 1. The germline V gene (reference sequence) supplies CDR1 MNHEY and CDR2 SMNVEV. V is pruned by 5 bases and J by 6 bases, leaving 10 bases of the junction without a gene match. Donors of the sequenced samples were patients with active juvenile idiopathic arthritis. Cells were sorted right after thawing, and dead cells were excluded with Live/Dead Fixable Near-IR Stain. Sequencing was carried out using CD4+ T cells from blood. The clonotype was recovered from a human donor with juvenile idiopathic arthritis. The rearrangement combines TRBV27 with TRBJ2-1, and 10 junction bases match TRBD2. The DNA is TGTGCCAGCAGTCCCACCTCGAGCGGGGGGGCCAATGAGCAGTTCTTC. The resulting protein is CASSPTSSGGANEQFF.